These T cell receptor beta chains were read from a single sample in a study of blood T cell repertoires in COVID-19. Clones were read by immunoSEQ multiplex PCR, and TCRdb kept only the in-frame ones, dropping some. The data contain about 48,000 clones, under 90% of them seen just once; the ten biggest clones take up under 7%. The specimen was peripheral blood. The receptor set was obtained from a woman aged 55-69 years with acute or convalescent COVID-19. Both conserved end residues are part of each CDR3. Fields, in order: clone size, V gene, D gene, J gene, CDR3 DNA, CDR3 protein. The D gene is left open where the match is weak. Rows may omit the clone size; those that give it use once, few, many or a size class.

abundance: NA
v_gene: TRBV19
d_gene: NA
j_gene: TRBJ1-2
CDR3nt: TGTGCCAGTATTTCCTCGGCGGACTCCTGGGGTAATGGCTACACCTTC
CDR3aa: CASISSADSWGNGYTF

abundance: NA
v_gene: TRBV12-5
d_gene: TRBD2
j_gene: TRBJ2-2
CDR3nt: TGTGCTAGTGGTTTGTCCCGGACTAGCGGGGCTTCTAGGGAGCTGTTTTTT
CDR3aa: CASGLSRTSGASRELFF

abundance: NA
v_gene: TRBV6-5
d_gene: NA
j_gene: TRBJ1-1
CDR3nt: TGTGCCAGCAGTTCTGGGGGCGCGGTTACTGAAGCTTTCTTT
CDR3aa: CASSSGGAVTEAFF

abundance: NA
v_gene: TRBV3-1/TRBV3-2
d_gene: NA
j_gene: TRBJ1-1
CDR3nt: TGTGCCAGCAGCCAAGCCTCTATGAACACTGAAGCTTTCTTT
CDR3aa: CASSQASMNTEAFF

abundance: NA
v_gene: TRBV5-1
d_gene: NA
j_gene: TRBJ1-1
CDR3nt: TGCGCCAGCAGCTTTGAAGCGTCGAACACTGAAGCTTTCTTT
CDR3aa: CASSFEASNTEAFF

abundance: once
v_gene: TRBV5-6
d_gene: NA
j_gene: TRBJ2-4
CDR3nt: TGTGCCAGCAGCTTGGCGGTGGGCCCAAACATTCAGTACTTC
CDR3aa: CASSLAVGPNIQYF

abundance: NA
v_gene: TRBV19
d_gene: TRBD2
j_gene: TRBJ2-6
CDR3nt: TGTGCCAGTAGTATACTAGCGGGTGATGTCGGGGCCAACGTCCTGACTTTC
CDR3aa: CASSILAGDVGANVLTF

abundance: NA
v_gene: TRBV11-1
d_gene: NA
j_gene: TRBJ2-1
CDR3nt: TGTGCCAGCAGCGCATCAGTGGCTTCTTGGCAGTTCTTC
CDR3aa: CASSASVASWQFF

abundance: NA
v_gene: TRBV30
d_gene: NA
j_gene: TRBJ1-2
CDR3nt: TGTGCCTGGAGTGGTATTGAAGGGAGAGACTATGGCTACACCTTC
CDR3aa: CAWSGIEGRDYGYTF

abundance: NA
v_gene: TRBV6-5
d_gene: TRBD1
j_gene: TRBJ1-5
CDR3nt: TGTGCCAGCGGAACAGGGGACCCGAATCAGCCCCAGCATTTT
CDR3aa: CASGTGDPNQPQHF

abundance: once
v_gene: TRBV27
d_gene: NA
j_gene: TRBJ2-3
CDR3nt: TGTGCCAGCAGTCGCACTAACTACGCGGATACGCAGTATTTT
CDR3aa: CASSRTNYADTQYF

abundance: NA
v_gene: TRBV19
d_gene: NA
j_gene: TRBJ1-2
CDR3nt: TGTGCCAGTAGTATTGTGGTCCGTAGTAACTATGGCTACACCTTC
CDR3aa: CASSIVVRSNYGYTF

abundance: NA
v_gene: TRBV5-1
d_gene: TRBD1
j_gene: TRBJ2-7
CDR3nt: TGCGCCAGCAGCCCCCTCGCGGGACAGGGAATCTCCGAGCAGTACTTC
CDR3aa: CASSPLAGQGISEQYF

abundance: NA
v_gene: TRBV7-3
d_gene: TRBD1
j_gene: TRBJ1-2
CDR3nt: TGTGCCAGCAGCCACAGGGGGATAGGCTATGGCTACACCTTC
CDR3aa: CASSHRGIGYGYTF

abundance: few
v_gene: TRBV5-6
d_gene: NA
j_gene: TRBJ1-4
CDR3nt: TGTGCCAGCAGCTTGGGTGGGGCGCGGACTAATGAAAAACTGTTTTTT
CDR3aa: CASSLGGARTNEKLFF

abundance: NA
v_gene: TRBV2
d_gene: NA
j_gene: TRBJ1-1
CDR3nt: TGTGCCAGCAGTGAATTAACGGCGGGGGACACTGAAGCTTTCTTT
CDR3aa: CASSELTAGDTEAFF

abundance: NA
v_gene: TRBV20-1
d_gene: NA
j_gene: TRBJ2-7
CDR3nt: TGCAGTGCTAGTGTGGCAGGGTACGAGCAGTACTTC
CDR3aa: CSASVAGYEQYF

abundance: NA
v_gene: TRBV7-9
d_gene: TRBD2
j_gene: TRBJ2-7
CDR3nt: TGTGCCAGCAGCTCCTTAGCGGGAGTTCTTTACGAGCAGTACTTC
CDR3aa: CASSSLAGVLYEQYF

abundance: once
v_gene: TRBV18
d_gene: NA
j_gene: TRBJ1-1
CDR3nt: TGTGCCAGCTCACCCATCGCGGGCACTGAAGCTTTCTTT
CDR3aa: CASSPIAGTEAFF

abundance: NA
v_gene: TRBV10-3
d_gene: NA
j_gene: TRBJ1-5
CDR3nt: TGTGCCACCCAGGAGGACGGGGGGGATCAGCCCCAGCATTTT
CDR3aa: CATQEDGGDQPQHF

abundance: NA
v_gene: TRBV27
d_gene: TRBD1
j_gene: TRBJ1-2
CDR3nt: TGTGCCAGCGGGACAGGGTTCAACTATGGCTACACCTTC
CDR3aa: CASGTGFNYGYTF

abundance: few
v_gene: TRBV11-3
d_gene: TRBD2
j_gene: TRBJ2-2
CDR3nt: TGTGCCAGCAGCTTAGACGGCGGGGGGTACACCGGGGAGCTGTTTTTT
CDR3aa: CASSLDGGGYTGELFF

abundance: NA
v_gene: TRBV6-5
d_gene: TRBD1
j_gene: TRBJ1-1
CDR3nt: TGTGCCAGCAGTTACGCGACAGGGGTGACTGAAGCTTTCTTT
CDR3aa: CASSYATGVTEAFF

abundance: once
v_gene: TRBV4-1
d_gene: TRBD1
j_gene: TRBJ1-6
CDR3nt: TGCGCCAGCAGCCAGGTGGGACAGGGTGTGAATTCACCCCTCCACTTT
CDR3aa: CASSQVGQGVNSPLHF

abundance: NA
v_gene: TRBV6-6
d_gene: NA
j_gene: TRBJ2-1
CDR3nt: TGTGCCAGCAGTAGACTAGGTGAGCAGTTCTTC
CDR3aa: CASSRLGEQFF

abundance: NA
v_gene: TRBV14
d_gene: NA
j_gene: TRBJ2-1
CDR3nt: TGTGCCAGCAGCCCCCGGGGAAGAGTCTACAATGAGCAGTTCTTC
CDR3aa: CASSPRGRVYNEQFF

abundance: NA
v_gene: TRBV6-5
d_gene: NA
j_gene: TRBJ1-1
CDR3nt: TGTGCCAGCAATAGGGGCACTGAAGCTTTCTTT
CDR3aa: CASNRGTEAFF

abundance: NA
v_gene: TRBV7-3
d_gene: TRBD2
j_gene: TRBJ2-1
CDR3nt: TGTGCCAGCAGCTCCTACCCCGGACTAGCGGGAGTTAATGAGCAGTTCTTC
CDR3aa: CASSSYPGLAGVNEQFF

abundance: NA
v_gene: TRBV7-3
d_gene: NA
j_gene: TRBJ1-5
CDR3nt: TGTGCCAGCAGCTTTTTCTGGATGGAGGATCAGCCCCAGCATTTT
CDR3aa: CASSFFWMEDQPQHF

abundance: NA
v_gene: TRBV7-9
d_gene: NA
j_gene: TRBJ1-2
CDR3nt: TGTGCCAGCAGCGCCGGACTCCGGTATGGCTACACCTTC
CDR3aa: CASSAGLRYGYTF

abundance: NA
v_gene: TRBV7-2
d_gene: NA
j_gene: TRBJ1-1
CDR3nt: TGTGCCAGCAGCTTGTTAGGAGTTGGCGAAGCTTTCTTT
CDR3aa: CASSLLGVGEAFF

abundance: NA
v_gene: TRBV18
d_gene: NA
j_gene: TRBJ2-5
CDR3nt: TGTGCCAGCTCACCAGGTGGGGGGCAAGAGACCCAGTACTTC
CDR3aa: CASSPGGGQETQYF

abundance: NA
v_gene: TRBV18
d_gene: TRBD1
j_gene: TRBJ2-7
CDR3nt: TGTGCCAGCTCACCAAGGAAGGGACAGCGCCACGAGCAGTACTTC
CDR3aa: CASSPRKGQRHEQYF

abundance: few
v_gene: TRBV7-3
d_gene: NA
j_gene: TRBJ2-2
CDR3nt: TGTGCCAGCAGCTCCTCACAGGGAGTCGGGGAGCTGTTTTTT
CDR3aa: CASSSSQGVGELFF

abundance: NA
v_gene: TRBV2
d_gene: NA
j_gene: TRBJ2-7
CDR3nt: TGTGCCAGCCAGCCGACCCGGGGCTACGAGCAGTACTTC
CDR3aa: CASQPTRGYEQYF

abundance: NA
v_gene: TRBV3-1/TRBV3-2
d_gene: NA
j_gene: TRBJ1-4
CDR3nt: TGTGCCAGCAGCCAAGAGGGGGCAGCTCGGGAAAAACTGTTTTTT
CDR3aa: CASSQEGAAREKLFF

abundance: NA
v_gene: TRBV7-2
d_gene: NA
j_gene: TRBJ2-1
CDR3nt: TGTGCCAGCAGCCTTGAGGGAGACGGTGACAATGAGCAGTTCTTC
CDR3aa: CASSLEGDGDNEQFF